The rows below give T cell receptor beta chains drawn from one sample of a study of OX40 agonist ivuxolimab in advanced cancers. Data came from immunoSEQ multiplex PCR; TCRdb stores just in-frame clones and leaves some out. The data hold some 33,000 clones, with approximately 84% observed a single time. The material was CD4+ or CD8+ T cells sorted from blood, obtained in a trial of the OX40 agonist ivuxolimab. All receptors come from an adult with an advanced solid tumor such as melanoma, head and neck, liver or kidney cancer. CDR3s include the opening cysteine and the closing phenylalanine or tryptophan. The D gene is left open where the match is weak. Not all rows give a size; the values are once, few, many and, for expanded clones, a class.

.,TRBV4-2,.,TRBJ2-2,TGTGCCAGCAGCCCCGACTTGAACACCGGGGAGCTGTTTTTT,CASSPDLNTGELFF
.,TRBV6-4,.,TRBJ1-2,TGTGCCAGCAGTGATTCTCTAGCTAACTATGGCTACACCTTC,CASSDSLANYGYTF
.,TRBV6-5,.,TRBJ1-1,TGTGCCAGCAGTCGCAAGGGGGGCACTGAAGCTTTCTTT,CASSRKGGTEAFF
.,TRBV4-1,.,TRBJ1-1,TGCGCCAGCAGCCAAGAGGCTCCTAAAGGGAGGATGAACACTGAAGCTTTCTTT,CASSQEAPKGRMNTEAFF
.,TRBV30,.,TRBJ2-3,TGTGCCTGGAGTACGGGTGGCGCTAGCACAGATACGCAGTATTTT,CAWSTGGASTDTQYF
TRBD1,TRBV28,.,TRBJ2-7,TGTGCCAGCAGTTTTGGGGACAGGGTCTCCGAGCAGTACTTC,CASSFGDRVSEQYF
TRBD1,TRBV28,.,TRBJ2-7,TGTGCCAGCAGTTTAGAAGGGACAGGGGGAACCTACGAGCAGTACTTC,CASSLEGTGGTYEQYF
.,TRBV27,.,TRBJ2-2,TGTGCCAGCAGCAAACATGCAGAGGGCGGGGAGCTGTTTTTT,CASSKHAEGGELFF
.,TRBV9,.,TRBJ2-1,TGTGCCAGCAGCGTGAGCTCGAACAATGAGCAGTTCTTC,CASSVSSNNEQFF
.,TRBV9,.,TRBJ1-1,TGTGCCAGCAGCCCCCCAGGACAGAACACTGAAGCTTTCTTT,CASSPPGQNTEAFF
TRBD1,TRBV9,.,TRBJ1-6,TGTGCCAGCAGCCAAGGGGCAGGGGGTAAACCCCTCCACTTT,CASSQGAGGKPLHF
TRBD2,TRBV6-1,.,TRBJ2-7,TGTGCCAGCAGGAAGCGGGAGCAAGGGGAGCAGTACTTC,CASRKREQGEQYF
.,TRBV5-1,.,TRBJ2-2,TGCGCCAGCAGCTTGGGCGGCGGAAATACCGGGGAGCTGTTTTTT,CASSLGGGNTGELFF
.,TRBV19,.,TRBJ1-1,TGTGCCAGTACTCTACAGGGACCCCGAGAAGCTTTCTTT,CASTLQGPREAFF
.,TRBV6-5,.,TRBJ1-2,TGTGCCAGCAGTTACCGCGGGGGGCGCAAGGACTATGGCTACACCTTC,CASSYRGGRKDYGYTF
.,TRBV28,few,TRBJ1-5,TGTGCCAGCAGTTTCGGGGGGGGGAGCAATCAGCCCCAGCATTTT,CASSFGGGSNQPQHF
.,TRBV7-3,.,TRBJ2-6,TGTGCCAGCAGCTTATTGACAGAATACTCTGGGGCCAACGTCCTGACTTTC,CASSLLTEYSGANVLTF
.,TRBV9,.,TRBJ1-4,TGTGCCAGCAGCGGGACGGATAATGAAAAACTGTTTTTT,CASSGTDNEKLFF
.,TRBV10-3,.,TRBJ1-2,TGTGCCATCAGTGAGTCGGGGGCAGGCTATGGCTACACCTTC,CAISESGAGYGYTF
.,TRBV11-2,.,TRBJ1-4,TGTGCCAGCACCTTATATGGGTCCGTTAATGAAAAACTGTTTTTT,CASTLYGSVNEKLFF
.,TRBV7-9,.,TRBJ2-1,TGTGCCAGCAGCCCGGAGGGGGCGGGGGAGCAGTTCTTC,CASSPEGAGEQFF
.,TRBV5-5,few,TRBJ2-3,TGTGCCAGCAGAACTTATACGGATCTAAACACAGATACGCAGTATTTT,CASRTYTDLNTDTQYF
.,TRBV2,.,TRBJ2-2,TGTGCCAGCAGTGCAGGGTTGGGCGGGGAGCTGTTTTTT,CASSAGLGGELFF
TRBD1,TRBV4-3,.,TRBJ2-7,TGCGCCAGCAGCCAAGATCTCGGGACAGGGAGCTACGAGCAGTACTTC,CASSQDLGTGSYEQYF
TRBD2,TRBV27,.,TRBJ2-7,TGTGCCAGCAGTTTAGGCGGGAGGACTCGGGAGCAGTACTTC,CASSLGGRTREQYF
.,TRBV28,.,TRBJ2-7,TGTGCCAGCAGTTCCCCCGGGAACGAGCAGTACTTC,CASSSPGNEQYF
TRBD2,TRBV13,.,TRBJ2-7,TGTGCCAGCAGCCCTGGCGGGGGGAATGACGAGCAGTACTTC,CASSPGGGNDEQYF
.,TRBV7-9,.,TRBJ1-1,TGTGCCAGCAGCTATTACAGGGAAACTGAAGCTTTCTTT,CASSYYRETEAFF
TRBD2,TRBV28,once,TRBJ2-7,TGTGCCAGCAGTTTACTCGGGGGAGGGGAGCAGTACTTC,CASSLLGGGEQYF
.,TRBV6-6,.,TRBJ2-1,TGTGCCAGCAGCCGAACGGAGGGAAATGAGCAGTTCTTC,CASSRTEGNEQFF
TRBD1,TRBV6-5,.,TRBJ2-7,TGTGCCAGCAGTTACCAGGGACAGGGGCCCTACGAGCAGTACTTC,CASSYQGQGPYEQYF
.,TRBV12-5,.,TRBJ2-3,TGTGCTAGTGGTTTGGTGGGGGAAGCACACACAGATACGCAGTATTTT,CASGLVGEAHTDTQYF
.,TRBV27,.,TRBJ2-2,TGTGCCAGCAGTTTCTCACAGGGAGGGGAGCTGTTTTTT,CASSFSQGGELFF
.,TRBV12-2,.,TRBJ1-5,TGTGCAAGTCGCTTCACAGGTAAGGACTATAGCAATCAGCCCCAGCATTTT,CASRFTGKDYSNQPQHF
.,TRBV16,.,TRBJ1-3,TGTGCCAGCAGCTCGGACAGCTCTGGAAACACCATATATTTT,CASSSDSSGNTIYF
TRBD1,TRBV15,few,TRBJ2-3,TGTGCCACCAGCAGTCGGGACAGGGAGACAGATACGCAGTATTTT,CATSSRDRETDTQYF
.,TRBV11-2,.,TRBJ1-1,TGTGCCAGCAGCTTAGTCAGGCACCGGGGCACTGAAGCTTTCTTT,CASSLVRHRGTEAFF
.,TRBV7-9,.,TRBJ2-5,TGTGCCAGCAGCGACGGACTCGAGGAGACCCAGTACTTC,CASSDGLEETQYF
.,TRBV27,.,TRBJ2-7,TGTGCCAGCAGTCTTGTCGACAGGATAAACGAGCAGTACTTC,CASSLVDRINEQYF
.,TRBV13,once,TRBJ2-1,TGTGCCAGCAGCATAGGCTTAGCCCCTCCCACGGGGCAGTTCTTC,CASSIGLAPPTGQFF
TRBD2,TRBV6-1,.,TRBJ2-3,TGTGCCAGCAGTGCCCCGGCGGGGGGGGGCACAGATACGCAGTATTTT,CASSAPAGGGTDTQYF
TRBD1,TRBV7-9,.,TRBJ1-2,TGTGCCAGCAGCCCCCCAGGGGGGAGCTATGGCTACACCTTC,CASSPPGGSYGYTF
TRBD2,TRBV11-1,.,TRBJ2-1,TGTGCCAGCAGCAATACACTAGCGCCTCCGATTGAGCAGTTCTTC,CASSNTLAPPIEQFF
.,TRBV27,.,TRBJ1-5,TGTGCCACCGGGGCTGAGTCGTTAGATCAGCCCCAGCATTTT,CATGAESLDQPQHF
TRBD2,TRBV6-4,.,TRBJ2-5,TGTGCCAGCAGTGCATTACTAGCGGGGGGGCTTGAGACCCAGTACTTC,CASSALLAGGLETQYF
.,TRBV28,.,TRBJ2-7,TGTGCCAGCAGCGGACAGCCCTACGAGCAGTACTTC,CASSGQPYEQYF
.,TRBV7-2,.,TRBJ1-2,TGTGCCAGCGAAAATAACTATGGCTACACCTTC,CASENNYGYTF
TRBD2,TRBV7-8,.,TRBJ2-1,TGTGCCAGCAGCTTAACGTTGGCTAGCGGTAATGAGCAGTTCTTC,CASSLTLASGNEQFF
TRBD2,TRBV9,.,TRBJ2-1,TGTGCCAGCAGCGTAGGCGGGGGGGCGGGAAATGAGCAGTTCTTC,CASSVGGGAGNEQFF
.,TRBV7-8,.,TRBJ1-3,TGTGCCAGCAGCTTAACACCGAGCTCTGGAAACACCATATATTTT,CASSLTPSSGNTIYF
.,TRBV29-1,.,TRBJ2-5,TGCAGCGTTGAAGATGCGGAGACCCAGTACTTC,CSVEDAETQYF
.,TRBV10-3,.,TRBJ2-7,TGTGCCATCACCCGAGATGGGGGCTACGAGCAGTACTTC,CAITRDGGYEQYF
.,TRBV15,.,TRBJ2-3,TGTGCCACCAGCAGCCGGGACATTAGCACAGATACGCAGTATTTT,CATSSRDISTDTQYF
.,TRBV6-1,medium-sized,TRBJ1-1,TGTGCCAGCAGTGAAGGGGAGAACACTGAAGCTTTCTTT,CASSEGENTEAFF
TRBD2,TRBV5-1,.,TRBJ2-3,TGCGCCAGCAGCTTGACACCGGGAGGGTTCAGCACAGATACGCAGTATTTT,CASSLTPGGFSTDTQYF
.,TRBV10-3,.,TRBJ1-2,TGTGCCATCAGTGGGACAGACACTTATGGCTACACCTTC,CAISGTDTYGYTF
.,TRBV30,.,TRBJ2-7,TGTGCCTGGAGTCCCCCCCCACGCCGGGAGACCAATGACCACGAGCAGTACTTC,CAWSPPPRRETNDHEQYF
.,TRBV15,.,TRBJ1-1,TGTGCCACCAGCACCCGGGGGGCCACTGAAGCTTTCTTT,CATSTRGATEAFF